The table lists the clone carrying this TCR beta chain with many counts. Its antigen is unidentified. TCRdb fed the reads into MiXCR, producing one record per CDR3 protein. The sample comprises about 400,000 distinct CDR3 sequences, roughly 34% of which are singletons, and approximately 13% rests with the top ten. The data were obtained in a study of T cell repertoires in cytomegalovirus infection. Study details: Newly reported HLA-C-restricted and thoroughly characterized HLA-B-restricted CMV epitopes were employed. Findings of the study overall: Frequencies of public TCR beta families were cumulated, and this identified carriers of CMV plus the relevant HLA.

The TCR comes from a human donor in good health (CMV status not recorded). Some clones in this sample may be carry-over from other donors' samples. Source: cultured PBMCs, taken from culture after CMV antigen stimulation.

Here the CDR3 DNA reads TGTGCCAGCAGTCGGGTAGGGACAGCGGATTCCTACGAGCAGTACTTC. Residues: CASSRVGTADSYEQYF. This chain uses TRBV7-2 with TRBJ2-7; TRBD1 matches 7 bases. Germline lookup yields CDR1 SGHTA and CDR2 FQGNSA. The CDR3 totals 16 residues. After removal of 6 bases from V and 1 base from J, the junction contained 12 bases not matched to a gene. The whole variable domain, remainder taken from reference TRBV7-2 and TRBJ2-7, is GAGVSQSPSNKVTEKGKDVELRCDPISGHTALYWYRQSLGQGLEFLIYFQGNSAPDKSGLPSDRFSAERTGGSVSTLTIQRTQQEDSAVYLCASSRVGTADSYEQYFGPGTRLTVT.